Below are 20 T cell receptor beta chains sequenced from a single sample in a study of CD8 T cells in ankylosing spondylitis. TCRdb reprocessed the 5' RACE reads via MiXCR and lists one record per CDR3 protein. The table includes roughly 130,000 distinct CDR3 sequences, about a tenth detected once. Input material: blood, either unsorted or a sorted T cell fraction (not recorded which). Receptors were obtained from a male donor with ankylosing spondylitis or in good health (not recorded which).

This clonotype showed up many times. CDR3 amino acids: CASSTGADTQYF. Written as DNA, the CDR3 is TGTGCCAGCAGCACTGGGGCAGATACGCAGTATTTT. The chain carries TRBV7-2 and TRBJ2-3; D not certain. Per germline, CDR1 SGHTA and CDR2 FQGNSA. Between the trimmed V and J ends, which lost 5 bases and 4 bases, there was a span of 7 bases. CDR3 length equals 12 residues. Drawing the rest from reference TRBV7-2 and TRBJ2-3, the complete variable domain is GAGVSQSPSNKVTEKGKDVELRCDPISGHTALYWYRQSLGQGLEFLIYFQGNSAPDKSGLPSDRFSAERTGGSVSTLTIQRTQQEDSAVYLCASSTGADTQYFGPGTRLTVL.

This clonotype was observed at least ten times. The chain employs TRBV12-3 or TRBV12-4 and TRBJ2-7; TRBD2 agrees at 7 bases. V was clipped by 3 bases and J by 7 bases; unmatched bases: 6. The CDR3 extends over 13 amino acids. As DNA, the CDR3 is TGTGCCAGCAGTTTGGGGAGGGCCTTGGAGCAGTACTTC. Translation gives CASSLGRALEQYF.

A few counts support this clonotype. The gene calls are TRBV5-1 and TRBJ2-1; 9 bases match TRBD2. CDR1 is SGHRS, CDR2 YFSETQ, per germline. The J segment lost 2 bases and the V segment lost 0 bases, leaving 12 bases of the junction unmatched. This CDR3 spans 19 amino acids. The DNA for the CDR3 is TGCGCCAGCAGCTTGGTGACGGGACTAGCCCAGCGCGCCTACAATGAGCAGTTCTTC. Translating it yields CASSLVTGLAQRAYNEQFF.

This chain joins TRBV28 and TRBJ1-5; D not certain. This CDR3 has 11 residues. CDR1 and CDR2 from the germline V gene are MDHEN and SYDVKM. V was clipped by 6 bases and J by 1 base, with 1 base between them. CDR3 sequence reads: CASRSNQPQHF. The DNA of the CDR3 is TGTGCCAGCAGGAGCAATCAGCCCCAGCATTTT. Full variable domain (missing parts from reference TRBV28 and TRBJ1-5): DVKVTQSSRYLVKRTGEKVFLECVQDMDHENMFWYRQDPGLGLRLIYFSYDVKMKEKGDIPEGYSVSREKKERFSLILESASTNQTSMYLCASRSNQPQHFGDGTRLSIL.

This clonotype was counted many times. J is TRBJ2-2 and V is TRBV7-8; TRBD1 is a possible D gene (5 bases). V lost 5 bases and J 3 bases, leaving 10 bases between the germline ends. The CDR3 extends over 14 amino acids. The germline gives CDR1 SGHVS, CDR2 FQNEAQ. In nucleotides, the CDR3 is TGTGCCAGCAGCCCCCAGGGTTACACCGGGGAGCTGTTTTTT. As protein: CASSPQGYTGELFF.

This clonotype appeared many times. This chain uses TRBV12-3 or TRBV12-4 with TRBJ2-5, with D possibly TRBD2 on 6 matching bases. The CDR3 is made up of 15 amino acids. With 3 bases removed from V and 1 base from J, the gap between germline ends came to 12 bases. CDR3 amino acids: CASSLFGSAQETQYF. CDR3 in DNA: TGTGCCAGCAGTTTGTTCGGGAGTGCCCAAGAGACCCAGTACTTC.

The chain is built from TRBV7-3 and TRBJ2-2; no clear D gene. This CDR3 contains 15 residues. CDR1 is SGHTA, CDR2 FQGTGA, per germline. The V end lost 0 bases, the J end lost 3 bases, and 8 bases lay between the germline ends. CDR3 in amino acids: CASSLTGSYTGELFF. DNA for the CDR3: TGTGCCAGCAGCTTAACAGGGTCATACACCGGGGAGCTGTTTTTT. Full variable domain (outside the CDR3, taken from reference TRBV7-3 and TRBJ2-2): GAGVSQTPSNKVTEKGKYVELRCDPISGHTALYWYRQSLGQGPEFLIYFQGTGAADDSGLPNDRFFAVRPEGSVSTLKIQRTERGDSAVYLCASSLTGSYTGELFFGEGSRLTVL.

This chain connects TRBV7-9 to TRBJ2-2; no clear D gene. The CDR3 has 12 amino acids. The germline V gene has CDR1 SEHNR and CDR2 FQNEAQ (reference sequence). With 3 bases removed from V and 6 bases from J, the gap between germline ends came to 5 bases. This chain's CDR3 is CASSFTSGELFF. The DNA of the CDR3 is TGTGCCAGCAGCTTCACTTCCGGGGAGCTGTTTTTT. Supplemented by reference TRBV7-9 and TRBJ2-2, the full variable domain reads DTGVSQNPRHKITKRGQNVTFRCDPISEHNRLYWYRQTLGQGPEFLTYFQNEAQLEKSRLLSDRFSAERPKGSFSTLEIQRTEQGDSAMYLCASSFTSGELFFGEGSRLTVL.

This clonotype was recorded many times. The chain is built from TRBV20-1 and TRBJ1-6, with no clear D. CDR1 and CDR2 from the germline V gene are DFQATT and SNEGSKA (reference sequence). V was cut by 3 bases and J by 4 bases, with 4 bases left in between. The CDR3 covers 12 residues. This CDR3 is CSAREYNSPLHF. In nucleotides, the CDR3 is TGCAGTGCTAGGGAGTATAATTCACCCCTCCACTTT.

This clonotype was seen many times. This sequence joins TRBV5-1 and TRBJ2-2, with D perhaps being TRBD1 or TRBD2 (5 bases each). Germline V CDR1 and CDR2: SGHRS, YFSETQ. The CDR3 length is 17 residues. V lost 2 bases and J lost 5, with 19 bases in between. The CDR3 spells CASSFSMRGFTTGELFF. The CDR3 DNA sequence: TGCGCCAGCAGCTTCTCGATGAGGGGCTTCACGACCGGGGAGCTGTTTTTT.

Here the CDR3 reads CSARIRTETYEQYF. The CDR3, as DNA: TGCAGTGCTAGGATCCGGACAGAGACCTACGAGCAGTACTTC. The chain couples TRBV20-1 to TRBJ2-7; D is perhaps TRBD1 (6 bases). The V end was cut by 3 bases, the J end by 2 bases, with 14 bases between. This CDR3 contains 14 residues. Looked up from germline, CDR1 is DFQATT and CDR2 is SNEGSKA (reference sequence).

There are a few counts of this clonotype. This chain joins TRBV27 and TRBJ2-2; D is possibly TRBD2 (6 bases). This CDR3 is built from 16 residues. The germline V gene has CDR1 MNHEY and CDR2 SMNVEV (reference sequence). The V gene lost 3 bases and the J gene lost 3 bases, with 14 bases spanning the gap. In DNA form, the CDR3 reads TGTGCCAGCAGTTTCCGGGGGAGCCTTGACACCGGGGAGCTGTTTTTT. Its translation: CASSFRGSLDTGELFF.

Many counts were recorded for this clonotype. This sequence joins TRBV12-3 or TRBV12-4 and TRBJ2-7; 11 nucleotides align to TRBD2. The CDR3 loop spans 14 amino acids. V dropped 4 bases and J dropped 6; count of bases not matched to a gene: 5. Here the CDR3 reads CASSSLGLAAEQYF. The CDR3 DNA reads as TGTGCCAGCAGTTCCCTGGGACTAGCGGCCGAGCAGTACTTC.

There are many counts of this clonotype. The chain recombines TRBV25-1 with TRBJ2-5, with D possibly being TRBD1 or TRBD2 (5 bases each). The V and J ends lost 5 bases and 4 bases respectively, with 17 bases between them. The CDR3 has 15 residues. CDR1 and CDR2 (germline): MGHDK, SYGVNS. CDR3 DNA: TGTGCCAGCAGTTTCGGGGCTCGCTCGCGAGAGACCCAGTACTTC. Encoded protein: CASSFGARSRETQYF. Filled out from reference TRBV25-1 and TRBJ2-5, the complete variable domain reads EADIYQTPRYLVIGTGKKITLECSQTMGHDKMYWYQQDPGMELHLIHYSYGVNSTEKGDLSSESTVSRIRTEHFPLTLESARPSHTSQYLCASSFGARSRETQYFGPGTRLLVL.

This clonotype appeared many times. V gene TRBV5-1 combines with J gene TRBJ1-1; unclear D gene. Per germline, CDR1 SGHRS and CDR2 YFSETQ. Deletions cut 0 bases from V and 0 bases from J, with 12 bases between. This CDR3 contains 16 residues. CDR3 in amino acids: CASSLEPSWMNTEAFF. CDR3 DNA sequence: TGCGCCAGCAGCTTGGAACCGTCCTGGATGAACACTGAAGCTTTCTTT.

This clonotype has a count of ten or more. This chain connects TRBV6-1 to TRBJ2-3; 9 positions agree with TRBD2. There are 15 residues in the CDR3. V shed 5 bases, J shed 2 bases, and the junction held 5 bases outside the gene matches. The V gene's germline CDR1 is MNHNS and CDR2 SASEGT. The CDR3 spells CASSPTSGDTDTQYF. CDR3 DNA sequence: TGTGCCAGCAGTCCGACTAGCGGAGACACAGATACGCAGTATTTT.

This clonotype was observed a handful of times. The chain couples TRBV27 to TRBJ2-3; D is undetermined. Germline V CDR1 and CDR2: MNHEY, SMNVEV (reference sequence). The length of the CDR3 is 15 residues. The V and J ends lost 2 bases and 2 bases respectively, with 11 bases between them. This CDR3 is CASSLIPAHTDTQYF. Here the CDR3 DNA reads TGTGCCAGCAGTTTAATTCCAGCTCACACAGATACGCAGTATTTT.

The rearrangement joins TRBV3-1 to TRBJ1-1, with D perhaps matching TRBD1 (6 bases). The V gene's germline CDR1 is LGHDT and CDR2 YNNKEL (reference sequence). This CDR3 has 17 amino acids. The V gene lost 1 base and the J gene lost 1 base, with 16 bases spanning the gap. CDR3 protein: CASSQGTQGSWNTEAFF. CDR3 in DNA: TGTGCCAGCAGCCAAGGCACGCAGGGGTCGTGGAACACTGAAGCTTTCTTT.

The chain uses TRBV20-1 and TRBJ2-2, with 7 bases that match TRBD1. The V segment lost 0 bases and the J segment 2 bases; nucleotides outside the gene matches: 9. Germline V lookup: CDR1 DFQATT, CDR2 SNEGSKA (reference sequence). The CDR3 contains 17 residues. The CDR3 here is CSARDQERQGNTGELFF. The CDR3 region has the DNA TGCAGTGCTAGAGATCAAGAAAGACAGGGTAACACCGGGGAGCTGTTTTTT.

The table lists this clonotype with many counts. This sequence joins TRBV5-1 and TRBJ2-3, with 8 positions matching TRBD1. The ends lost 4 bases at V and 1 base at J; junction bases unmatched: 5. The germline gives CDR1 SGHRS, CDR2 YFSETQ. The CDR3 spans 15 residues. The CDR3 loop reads CASSPNRGGTDTQYF. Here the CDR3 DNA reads TGCGCCAGCAGCCCGAACAGGGGGGGCACAGATACGCAGTATTTT.